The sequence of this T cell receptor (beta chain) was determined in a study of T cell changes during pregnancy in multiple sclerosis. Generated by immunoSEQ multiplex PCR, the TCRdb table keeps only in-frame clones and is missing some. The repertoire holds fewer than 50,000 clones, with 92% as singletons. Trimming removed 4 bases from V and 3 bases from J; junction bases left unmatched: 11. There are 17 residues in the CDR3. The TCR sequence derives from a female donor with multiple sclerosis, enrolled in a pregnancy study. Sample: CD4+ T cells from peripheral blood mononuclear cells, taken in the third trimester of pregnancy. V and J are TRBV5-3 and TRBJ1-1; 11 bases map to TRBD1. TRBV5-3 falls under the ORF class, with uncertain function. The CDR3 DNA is TGTGCCAGAAGCGTACGGAAAGGACAGGGGGCGGACACTGAAGCTTTCTTT. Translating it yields CARSVRKGQGADTEAFF.